This TCR beta chain was observed in a study of metastatic and nonmetastatic thyroid tumors. As for the study in general: Across blood and tumor or nodule tissue, repertoires from malignant and benign thyroid patients were compared with one another. Findings and caveats of the study: Malignant thyroid tumors reportedly had TCR beta diversity that was significantly higher than in benign nodules, in blood and tumor.

Patients underwent thyroid surgery, and none had received any treatment before it. The V end was cut by 0 bases, the J end by 10 bases, with 7 bases between. CDR1 is SGHAT and CDR2 is FQNNGV in the germline V gene. This CDR3 has 13 amino acids. TCRdb re-analyzed the PCR reads through MiXCR. The table includes roughly 22,000 clones, approximately 35% detected once. To note about this clone: What it binds is not known.

The TCR was taken from a male donor with papillary thyroid cancer or a benign thyroid nodule (not recorded which). Some clones in this sample may be carry-over from other donors' samples. Sequencing was carried out using blood. The chain uses TRBV11-2 and TRBJ1-6; the D is unclear. The CDR3 here is CASSLDPNSPLHF. Here the CDR3 DNA reads TGTGCCAGCAGCTTAGATCCTAACTCACCCCTCCACTTT.